The TCR beta chain described here comes from a study of blood T cells in healthy people across ages. V lost 10 bases and J lost 4; bases outside the gene matches: 12. The CDR3 runs 16 residues. The V gene's germline CDR1 is MNHEY and CDR2 SMNVEV (reference sequence). Alongside a J-beta primer mix, a sample-barcoded 5' primer served in a second PCR lasting about 7 to 12 cycles. Each CDR3 protein gets one entry after TCRdb re-called the 5' RACE reads with MiXCR. This repertoire shows hundreds of thousands of distinct CDR3 sequences, approximately 60% found once; its top ten account for roughly 24%. Sequenced: blood. The sequence was collected from a man aged 35-49 years in good health. V is TRBV27 and J is TRBJ2-2; 10 nucleotides agree with TRBD2. CDR3 nucleotides: TGTGCCACGTCGGAACTAGCGGGGTTGGGCACCGGGGAGCTGTTTTTT. Translation: CATSELAGLGTGELFF.